This passage covers 22 T cell receptor beta chains from one sample sequenced in a study of control samples from healthy donors and cancer patients. Generated by immunoSEQ multiplex PCR, the TCRdb table keeps only in-frame clones and is missing some. Among roughly 130,000 clones listed, under 95% were seen once. Sequenced: blood. All receptors come from a man aged 18 to 35 in good health.

The rearrangement uses TRBV11-2 and TRBJ2-3; tentatively, D is TRBD1 (5 bases). The CDR3 covers 13 residues. Germline loops: CDR1 SGHAT, CDR2 FQNNGV. The V gene lost 5 bases and the J gene lost 3 bases, with 9 bases spanning the gap. CDR3 sequence (DNA): TGTGCCAGCAGCCTGGGGCAAACAGATACGCAGTATTTT. Translating it yields CASSLGQTDTQYF.

The chain combines TRBV4-2 with TRBJ2-5; perhaps TRBD2 as D (6 bases). The length of the CDR3 is 15 residues. With 5 bases removed from V and 4 bases from J, the gap between germline ends came to 17 bases. In germline, CDR1 is LGHNA, CDR2 YNFKEQ. The CDR3 loop is CASSADTSNRETQYF. For the CDR3, the DNA is TGTGCCAGCAGCGCCGACACTAGCAATCGAGAGACCCAGTACTTC.

The rearrangement links TRBV6-2 or TRBV6-3 to TRBJ1-3, with TRBD1 matching over 9 bases. Losses at the gene ends were 5 bases for V and 0 bases for J; bases not matched to a gene: 2. The CDR3 totals 15 residues. Germline CDR1 is MNHEY and CDR2 is SVGEGT. This CDR3 reads CASSPTGGSGNTIYF. The CDR3 DNA sequence: TGTGCCAGCAGTCCGACAGGGGGCTCTGGAAACACCATATATTTT.

The chain couples TRBV3-1 (or the pseudogene TRBV3-2) to TRBJ1-5, with unresolved D. This CDR3 is built from 13 residues. CDR1 and CDR2 (germline): LGHDT, YNNKEL (reference sequence). Trimming took off 1 base at V and 7 bases at J, with 8 bases between the two ends. As DNA, the CDR3 is TGTGCCAGCAGCCAAGGTCCGGAACAGCCCCAGCATTTT. It encodes CASSQGPEQPQHF.

The rearrangement joins TRBV13 to TRBJ2-7, with 8 bases lining up with TRBD2. Germline loops: CDR1 PRHDT, CDR2 FYEKMQ (reference sequence). The CDR3 is made up of 14 amino acids. J gave up 2 bases and V 7 bases, and 7 bases lay outside the gene matches. The CDR3 nucleotides read TGTGCCAGCATACAAGCGGGGGTCGCCTACGAGCAGTACTTC. Translation: CASIQAGVAYEQYF. Filled out from reference TRBV13 and TRBJ2-7, the complete variable domain reads AAGVIQSPRHLIKEKRETATLKCYPIPRHDTVYWYQQGPGQDPQFLISFYEKMQSDKGSIPDRFSAQQFSDYHSELNMSSLELGDSALYFCASIQAGVAYEQYFGPGTRLTVT.

This chain joins TRBV12-5 and TRBJ2-3; D not certain. V lost 2 bases to trimming and J lost 3 bases, with 0 bases between them. CDR3 length: 11 residues. Germline lookup yields CDR1 LGHNT and CDR2 FRNRAP. CDR3 coding DNA: TGTGCTAGTGGTTTGACAGATACGCAGTATTTT. It yields the protein CASGLTDTQYF.

The chain couples TRBV6-2 or TRBV6-3 to TRBJ2-7; TRBD2 might be the D (6 bases). Trimming took 4 bases from V and 7 from J, leaving 17 bases between them. Germline CDR1 reads MNHEY; CDR2 reads SVGEGT. This CDR3 contains 14 residues. CDR3 sequence (DNA): TGTGCCAGCAGTTCCAGGGACTTAACCAGGGAGCAGTACTTC. It yields the protein CASSSRDLTREQYF.

CDR3 amino acids: CASSAMTGQEAFF. The CDR3 region has the DNA TGTGCCAGTAGTGCCATGACAGGGCAAGAAGCTTTCTTT. The J gene is TRBJ1-1, the V gene TRBV19; the match to TRBD1 covers 7 bases. The ends lost 5 bases at V and 8 bases at J; junction bases unmatched: 8. Per germline, CDR1 LNHDA and CDR2 SQIVND (reference sequence). The CDR3 has 13 amino acids.

Here the CDR3 DNA reads TGTGCCAGCTCACCATACGCACTAATAAATAATTCACCCCTCCACTTT. This codes for CASSPYALINNSPLHF. The chain is built from TRBV18 and TRBJ1-6; D remains unclear. V was trimmed by 2 bases and J by 5 bases, leaving 13 bases between them. There are 16 residues in the CDR3. The germline V gene has CDR1 KGHSH and CDR2 LQKENI. Looking up the rest from reference TRBV18 and TRBJ1-6 gives the full variable domain: NAGVMQNPRHLVRRRGQEARLRCSPMKGHSHVYWYRQLPEEGLKFMVYLQKENIIDESGMPKERFSAEFPKEGPSILRIQQVVRGDSAAYFCASSPYALINNSPLHFGNGTRLTVT.

The rearrangement links TRBV29-1 to TRBJ2-3; no clear D. V gave up 7 bases and J gave up 4 bases, with 9 bases separating them. This CDR3 region has 11 residues. Germline-derived CDR1 and CDR2 are SQVTM and ANQGSEA. CDR3 DNA: TGCAGCGGACGGAGAGCAGATACGCAGTATTTT. Its translation is CSGRRADTQYF.

V is TRBV2 and J is TRBJ2-2, with 8 bases lining up with TRBD1. The V and J ends lost 7 bases and 0 bases, in that order; junction bases with no gene match: 1. The CDR3 spans 14 residues. Germline CDR1 is SNHLY and CDR2 is FYNNEI. The CDR3 loop is CASIQGANTGELFF. The CDR3 region has the DNA TGTGCCAGCATACAGGGGGCGAACACCGGGGAGCTGTTTTTT.

This chain links TRBV4-1 with TRBJ2-3; TRBD2 matches 7 bases. Germline CDR1 MGHRA, CDR2 YSYEKL. This CDR3 comprises 16 residues. V lost 0 bases to trimming and J lost 2 bases; unmatched junction nucleotides: 5. The CDR3 region is CASSQDPAGTTDTQYF. In nucleotides, the CDR3 is TGCGCCAGCAGCCAAGACCCAGCGGGGACCACAGATACGCAGTATTTT.

V gene TRBV10-3 combines with J gene TRBJ2-7, with 7 bases lining up with TRBD1. CDR1 and CDR2 (germline): ENHRY, SYGVKD. V gave up 0 bases and J gave up 1 base; unmatched junction bases: 0. This CDR3 is built from 14 residues. The CDR3 sequence is CAISESGQSYEQYF. In DNA, the CDR3 is TGTGCCATCAGTGAGTCGGGACAGTCCTACGAGCAGTACTTC.

The chain uses TRBV2 and TRBJ1-6; possible D gene TRBD1, 6 bases. CDR1 is SNHLY, CDR2 FYNNEI, per germline. The ends were cut back, 6 bases at V and 6 bases at J, with 9 bases in the middle. This CDR3 is built from 13 residues. The CDR3 DNA reads TGTGCCAGCAGGGTGGACAGTAATTCACCCCTCCACTTT. This encodes CASRVDSNSPLHF.

This clone was observed a handful of times. This chain connects TRBV30 to TRBJ2-5; 9 positions match TRBD2. V dropped 0 bases and J dropped 5; count of bases not matched to a gene: 7. This CDR3 has 15 amino acids. The germline V gene has CDR1 GTSNPN and CDR2 SVGIG (reference sequence). CDR3 bases: TGTGCCTGGAGTGTAGGGCGGGGGGGCCACGAGACCCAGTACTTC. Residues: CAWSVGRGGHETQYF.

V usage is TRBV13 and J usage is TRBJ2-7; D may be TRBD2 (5 bases). The CDR3 loop spans 15 amino acids. With 1 base removed from V and 5 bases from J, the gap between germline ends came to 15 bases. CDR1 is PRHDT, CDR2 FYEKMQ, per germline (reference sequence). CDR3 sequence reads: CASSLEASPSNEQYF. The CDR3 DNA sequence: TGTGCCAGCAGCTTAGAGGCTAGCCCCTCGAACGAGCAGTACTTC.

V is TRBV11-3 and J is TRBJ2-7; 7 bases align to TRBD2. Germline CDR1 is SGHNT and CDR2 is YENEEA. This CDR3 is 13 amino acids long. Trimming at V came to 5 bases and at J to 6 bases, leaving 7 bases not matched to a gene. CDR3 amino acids: CASSPRGGSEQYF. The CDR3 coding sequence is TGTGCCAGCAGCCCACGGGGAGGGTCCGAGCAGTACTTC.

V gene TRBV7-9 combines with J gene TRBJ2-5; D perhaps matches TRBD2 (5 bases). Between the trimmed V and J ends, which lost 2 bases and 0 bases, there was a span of 10 bases. Germline CDR1 and CDR2: SEHNR and FQNEAQ (reference sequence). This CDR3 comprises 15 residues. CDR3 residues: CASSLRLRHQETQYF. The CDR3 DNA reads TGTGCCAGCAGCTTAAGACTAAGGCACCAAGAGACCCAGTACTTC.

V and J are TRBV27 and TRBJ2-1; D gene uncertain. In germline, CDR1 is MNHEY, CDR2 SMNVEV (reference sequence). CDR3 length equals 12 residues. V was cut by 5 bases and J by 3 bases, with 5 bases left in between. DNA for the CDR3: TGTGCCAGCAGTACCAACTACAATGAGCAGTTCTTC. Its protein is CASSTNYNEQFF.

The chain combines TRBV5-1 with TRBJ2-1; the match to TRBD1 covers 7 bases. The germline gives CDR1 SGHRS, CDR2 YFSETQ. The J segment lost 9 bases and the V segment lost 0 bases, leaving 3 bases of the junction unmatched. This CDR3 contains 13 residues. The chain's CDR3 is CASSLVGGLEQFF. CDR3 coding DNA: TGCGCCAGCAGCTTGGTAGGGGGCCTTGAGCAGTTCTTC.

V gene TRBV6-5 combines with J gene TRBJ1-2, with 7 nucleotides matching TRBD1. CDR1 and CDR2 (germline): MNHEY, SVGAGI. After removal of 7 bases from V and 8 bases from J, the junction contained 10 bases not matched to a gene. The CDR3 sequence is 13 residues long. CDR3 amino acids: CASTKTDRDGYTF. The CDR3 DNA sequence: TGTGCCAGCACCAAAACCGACAGGGACGGCTACACCTTC.

The CDR3 sequence is CATSDLRVGWEPQHF. In nucleotides, the CDR3 is TGTGCCACCAGTGATTTGCGTGTGGGTTGGGAGCCCCAGCATTTT. The chain joins TRBV24-1 to TRBJ1-5, with D hard to call. The CDR3 totals 15 residues. CDR1 and CDR2 from the germline V gene are KGHDR and SFDVKD. V was cut by 0 bases and J by 8 bases, with 13 bases left in between.